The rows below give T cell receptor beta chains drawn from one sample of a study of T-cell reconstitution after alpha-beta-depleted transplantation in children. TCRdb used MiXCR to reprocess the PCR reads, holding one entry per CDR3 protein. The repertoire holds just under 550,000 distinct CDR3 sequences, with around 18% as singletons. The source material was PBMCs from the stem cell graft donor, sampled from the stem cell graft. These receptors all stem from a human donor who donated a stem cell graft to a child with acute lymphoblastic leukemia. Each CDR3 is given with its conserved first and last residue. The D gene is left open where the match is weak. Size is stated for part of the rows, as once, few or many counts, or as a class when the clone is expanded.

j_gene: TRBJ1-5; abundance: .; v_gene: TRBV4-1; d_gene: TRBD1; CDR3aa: CASSRRQGDSNQPQHF; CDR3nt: TGCGCCAGCAGCAGAAGACAGGGTGATAGCAATCAGCCCCAGCATTTT
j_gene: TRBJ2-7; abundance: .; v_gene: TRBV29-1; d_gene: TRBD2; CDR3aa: CSVGTGGPIYEQYF; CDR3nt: TGCAGCGTTGGGACGGGAGGGCCAATCTACGAGCAGTACTTC
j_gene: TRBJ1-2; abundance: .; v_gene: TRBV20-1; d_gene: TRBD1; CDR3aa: CSARRDRGIYGYTF; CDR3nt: TGCAGTGCACGCCGGGACAGGGGAATTTATGGCTACACCTTC
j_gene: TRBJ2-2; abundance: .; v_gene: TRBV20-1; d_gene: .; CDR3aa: CSARDGKTSSNTGELFF; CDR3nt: TGCAGTGCTAGAGATGGGAAGACATCTTCGAACACCGGGGAGCTGTTTTTT
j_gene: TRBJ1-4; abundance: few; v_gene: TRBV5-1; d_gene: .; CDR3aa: CASKKDRQFNEKLFF; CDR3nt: TGCGCCAGCAAAAAGGACCGACAGTTTAATGAAAAACTGTTTTTT
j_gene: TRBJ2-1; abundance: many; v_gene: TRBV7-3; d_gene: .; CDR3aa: CASSRAVSSYNEQFF; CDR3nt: TGTGCCAGCAGCCGAGCGGTTAGCTCCTACAATGAGCAGTTCTTC
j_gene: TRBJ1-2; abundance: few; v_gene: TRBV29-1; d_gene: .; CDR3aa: CSVVLSNYGYTF; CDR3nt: TGCAGCGTTGTTCTTTCTAACTATGGCTACACCTTC
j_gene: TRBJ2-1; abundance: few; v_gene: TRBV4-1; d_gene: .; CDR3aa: CASSHLQGHEQFF; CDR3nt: TGCGCCAGCAGCCACCTCCAGGGCCATGAGCAGTTCTTC
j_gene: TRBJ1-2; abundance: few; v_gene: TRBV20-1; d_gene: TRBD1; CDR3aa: CSARPYRGPSYGYTF; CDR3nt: TGCAGTGCTAGACCGTACAGGGGGCCGAGCTATGGCTACACCTTC
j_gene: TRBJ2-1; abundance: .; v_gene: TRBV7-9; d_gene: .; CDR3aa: CASSFRDRYNEQFF; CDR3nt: TGTGCCAGCAGCTTCCGGGACCGCTACAATGAGCAGTTCTTC
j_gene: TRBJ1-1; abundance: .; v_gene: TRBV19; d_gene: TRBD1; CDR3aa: CASSMAPWDRGPHGTEAFF; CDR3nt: TGTGCCAGTAGTATGGCCCCATGGGACAGGGGGCCCCATGGGACTGAAGCTTTCTTT
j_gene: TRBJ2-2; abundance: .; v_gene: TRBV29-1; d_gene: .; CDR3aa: CSAIRNTGELFF; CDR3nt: TGCAGCGCGATCCGTAACACCGGGGAGCTGTTTTTT
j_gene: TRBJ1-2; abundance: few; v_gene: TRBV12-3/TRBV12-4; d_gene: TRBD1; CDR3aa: CASSRPTGGSDGYTF; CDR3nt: TGTGCCAGCAGTCGCCCGACAGGGGGCTCGGATGGCTACACCTTC
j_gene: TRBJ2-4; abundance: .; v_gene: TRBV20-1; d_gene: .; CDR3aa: CCARDAVVLAKNIQYF; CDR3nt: TGCTGTGCTAGAGATGCGGTCGTCCTAGCCAAAAACATTCAGTACTTC